The T cell receptor beta chain under discussion was sequenced for a study of cytotoxic CD8 clonotypes in ibrutinib-treated CLL. The table lists this clone with a count of one. Its antigen is unknown. Generated by immunoSEQ multiplex PCR, the TCRdb table keeps only in-frame clones and is missing some. The profile covers over 70,000 clones, with roughly 77% appearing a single time and roughly 4.8% taken by the ten largest. Study-level points and caveats: Clonality correlated strongly with circulating CD8+ T cells and exceeded age-matched healthy donors at baseline.

Germline CDR1 reads MNHNS; CDR2 reads SASEGT. This CDR3 is 13 amino acids long. V was trimmed by 6 bases and J by 5 bases, leaving 13 bases between them. This clonotype originated in a human donor with chronic lymphocytic leukemia. The J gene is TRBJ2-5, the V gene TRBV6-1, with no clear D. The material sequenced was PBMCs, taken after 12 months of ibrutinib treatment. The CDR3 bases are TGTGCCAGCAGGGCCGGCGGTCTGGAGACCCAGTACTTC. This translates into CASRAGGLETQYF.